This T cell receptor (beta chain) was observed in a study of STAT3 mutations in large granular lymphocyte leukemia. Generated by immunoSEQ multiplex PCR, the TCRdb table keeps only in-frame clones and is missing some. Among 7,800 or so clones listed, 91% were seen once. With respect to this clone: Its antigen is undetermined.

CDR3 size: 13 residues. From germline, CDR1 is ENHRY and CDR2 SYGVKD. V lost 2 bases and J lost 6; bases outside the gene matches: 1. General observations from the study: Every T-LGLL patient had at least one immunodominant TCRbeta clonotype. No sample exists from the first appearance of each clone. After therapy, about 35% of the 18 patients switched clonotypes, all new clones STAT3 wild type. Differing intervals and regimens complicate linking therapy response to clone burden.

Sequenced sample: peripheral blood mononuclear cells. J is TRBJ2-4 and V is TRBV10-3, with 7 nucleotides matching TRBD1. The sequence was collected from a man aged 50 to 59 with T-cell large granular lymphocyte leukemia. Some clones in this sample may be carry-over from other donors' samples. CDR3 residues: CAISERDRNIQYF. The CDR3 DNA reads TGTGCCATCAGTGAGAGGGACAGAAACATTCAGTACTTC.